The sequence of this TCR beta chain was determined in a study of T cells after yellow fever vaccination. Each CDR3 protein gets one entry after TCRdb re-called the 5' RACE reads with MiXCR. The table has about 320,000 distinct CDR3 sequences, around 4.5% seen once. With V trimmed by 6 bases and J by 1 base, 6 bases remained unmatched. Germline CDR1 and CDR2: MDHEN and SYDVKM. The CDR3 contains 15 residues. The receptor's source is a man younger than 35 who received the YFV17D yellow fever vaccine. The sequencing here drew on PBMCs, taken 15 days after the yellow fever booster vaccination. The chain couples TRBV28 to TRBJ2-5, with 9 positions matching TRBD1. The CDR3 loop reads CASSSQDRGQETQYF. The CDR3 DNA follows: TGTGCCAGCAGCTCCCAGGACAGGGGCCAAGAGACCCAGTACTTC.